The T cell receptor beta chain under discussion was sequenced for a study of T-cell memory formation after mild COVID-19. As for the study in general: TCR clusters showed largely donor specificity. General study results and limits: Clones shrinking from day 15 to 85 showed even CD4/CD8 mixes; later expanders tilted CD4+. Cross-reactive memory appears to have joined, as suggested by some responding clones showing up in pre-infection memory.

Per germline, CDR1 MNHEY and CDR2 SVGAGI. This CDR3 has 14 residues. V lost 5 bases to trimming and J lost 2 bases, with 13 bases between them. This clonotype was counted a few times. What it binds is unknown. 5'RACE with constant-segment primers yielded barcoded, UMI-tagged TCR alpha and TCR beta cDNA libraries. MiXCR, applied by TCRdb to the 5' RACE reads, yields one record per CDR3 protein. The sample records hundreds of thousands of distinct CDR3 sequences, roughly 21% being singletons. Sequences were obtained from PBMCs or a T cell subset sorted from them (not recorded which). The receptor was derived from an adult woman who had mild COVID-19 (a few samples of this study predate the infection). Cell type and time point are not known. The chain is built from TRBV6-5 and TRBJ2-7; TRBD2 might be the D (5 bases). This chain's CDR3 is CASSPPTGTYEQYF. The DNA of the CDR3 is TGTGCCAGCAGTCCCCCGACGGGAACCTACGAGCAGTACTTC.